The 14 T cell receptor beta chains below come from one sample, sequenced in a study of T-cell memory formation after mild COVID-19. In TCRdb, the 5' RACE reads were re-called with MiXCR into one record per CDR3 protein. The table records approximately 290,000 distinct CDR3 sequences, 19% of them present only once. The sequenced sample consisted of PBMCs or a T cell subset sorted from them (not recorded which). Receptors were obtained from a man aged 18 to 30 who had mild COVID-19 (a few samples of this study predate the infection). Cell type and time point are not known.

The chain couples TRBV5-3 to TRBJ2-4, with TRBD1 as a possible D gene (6 bases). TRBV5-3 is identified as an open reading frame with a role that is uncertain. Deletions cut 5 bases from V and 13 bases from J, with 22 bases between. The CDR3 contains 14 residues. This CDR3 is CARSRTRGGTRQYF. The CDR3 coding sequence is TGTGCCAGAAGTAGGACCAGGGGTGGGACCCGACAGTACTTC.

The chain joins TRBV18 to TRBJ1-2; possible D gene TRBD1, 6 bases. V was trimmed by 5 bases and J by 2 bases, leaving 15 bases between them. The CDR3 consists of 15 residues. Germline CDR1 KGHSH, CDR2 LQKENI. For the CDR3, the DNA is TGTGCCAGCTCATCCCGGGACACCCGAAACTATGGCTACACCTTC. This encodes CASSSRDTRNYGYTF.

V and J are TRBV20-1 and TRBJ1-1; tentative D call: TRBD1 (5 bases). The germline CDR1 and CDR2 sequences are DFQATT and SNEGSKA (reference sequence). This CDR3 region has 11 residues. The CDR3 reads CSSRGGTEAFF. Here the CDR3 DNA reads TGCAGCTCGCGGGGGGGCACTGAAGCTTTCTTT.

This clonotype has just a few counts. This CDR3 reads CSARDPGTSGGRDTQYF. In DNA form, the CDR3 reads TGCAGTGCTAGAGATCCCGGGACTAGCGGGGGAAGAGATACGCAGTATTTT. The chain recombines TRBV20-1 with TRBJ2-3; TRBD2 agrees at 14 bases. With V trimmed by 0 bases and J by 5 bases, 7 bases remained unmatched. The germline V gene has CDR1 DFQATT and CDR2 SNEGSKA (reference sequence). CDR3 size: 17 residues.

The table lists this clonotype with a few counts. V and J are TRBV29-1 and TRBJ2-1, with D possibly TRBD2 on 6 matching bases. With 7 bases removed from V and 2 bases from J, the gap between germline ends came to 6 bases. Germline CDR1 and CDR2: SQVTM and ANQGSEA. This CDR3 is built from 11 residues. The CDR3 here is CSGLAYNEQFF. The CDR3 coding sequence is TGCAGCGGACTAGCCTACAATGAGCAGTTCTTC.

This clonotype was seen only a few times. One junction end disagrees with the germline gene, perhaps due to a read error. The chain recombines TRBV2 with TRBJ1-6; no firm D call. The CDR3 sequence is 12 residues long. Germline V gene lookup returns CDR1 SNHLY and CDR2 FYNNEI. The chain's CDR3 is CASEVRDSPLHF. In DNA form, the CDR3 reads TGTGCCAGTGAAGTTCGGGATTCGCCCCTCCACTTT.

The chain employs TRBV7-2 and TRBJ1-1, with D unclear. V was trimmed by 4 bases and J by 5 bases, leaving 14 bases between them. The germline V gene has CDR1 SGHTA and CDR2 FQGNSA. The CDR3 covers 14 residues. The CDR3 here is CASSSPGVGTEAFF. DNA for the CDR3: TGTGCCAGCAGCTCCCCGGGAGTAGGGACTGAAGCTTTCTTT. Complete variable domain (other parts from reference TRBV7-2 and TRBJ1-1): GAGVSQSPSNKVTEKGKDVELRCDPISGHTALYWYRQSLGQGLEFLIYFQGNSAPDKSGLPSDRFSAERTGGSVSTLTIQRTQQEDSAVYLCASSSPGVGTEAFFGQGTRLTVV.

This clonotype was detected only a few times. V is TRBV12-3 or TRBV12-4 and J is TRBJ2-1; D tentatively fits TRBD1 or TRBD2 (5 bases each). The CDR3 runs to 15 residues. Trimming left V 3 bases short and J 4 bases short, with 13 bases between. The CDR3 loop reads CASSLSGLSYNEQFF. DNA for the CDR3: TGTGCCAGCAGTTTGTCGGGGCTGAGTTACAATGAGCAGTTCTTC.

This clonotype has only a few counts. The rearrangement links TRBV6-2 or TRBV6-3 to TRBJ2-2, with D perhaps being TRBD1 or TRBD2 (6 bases each). The CDR3 length is 13 residues. CDR1 and CDR2 (germline): MNHEY, SVGEGT. The germline V and J ends were trimmed by 9 bases and 4 bases, with 12 bases remaining between them. DNA of the CDR3: TGTGCCAGTTTGGGGGGCATCACCGGGGAGCTGTTTTTT. As protein: CASLGGITGELFF.

This clonotype was seen a few times. This sequence joins TRBV5-6 and TRBJ2-1; D gene uncertain. Germline values: CDR1 SGHDT, CDR2 YYEEEE. This CDR3 is 12 amino acids long. V gave up 2 bases and J gave up 7 bases, with 7 bases separating them. Here the CDR3 DNA reads TGTGCCAGCAGCTTCCGGCAAAATGAGCAGTTCTTC. Translating it yields CASSFRQNEQFF.

In this sample, this clonotype turned up many times. As DNA, the CDR3 is TGTGCCAGCAGTTTTGGTCAGCCCCAGCATTTT. This gives the protein CASSFGQPQHF. The chain couples TRBV12-3 or TRBV12-4 to TRBJ1-5, with D unresolved. The V end lost 3 bases, the J end lost 6 bases, and 3 bases lay between the germline ends. The CDR3 loop spans 11 amino acids.

The chain combines TRBV12-3 or TRBV12-4 with TRBJ1-1, with TRBD1 as a possible D gene (5 bases). Trimming took off 4 bases at V and 4 bases at J, with 16 bases between the two ends. The CDR3 spans 15 residues. Here the CDR3 DNA reads TGTGCCAGCAGTTGGTTGGGGGGGGTCCCCACTGAAGCTTTCTTT. Protein sequence: CASSWLGGVPTEAFF.

The V gene is TRBV7-3, the J gene TRBJ2-1, with 7 bases lining up with TRBD1. V trimming: 5 bases; J trimming: 6 bases; junction bases outside the gene matches: 10. The CDR3 is 15 residues long. CDR1 and CDR2 from the germline V gene are SGHTA and FQGTGA. The CDR3 sequence is CASSVGTEPLNEQFF. In nucleotides, the CDR3 is TGTGCCAGCAGCGTCGGGACAGAACCCCTCAATGAGCAGTTCTTC.

The V gene is TRBV6-5, the J gene TRBJ2-5; the D gene is possibly TRBD2 (5 bases). The germline V gene has CDR1 MNHEY and CDR2 SVGAGI. Between the trimmed V and J ends, which lost 4 bases and 7 bases, there was a span of 16 bases. CDR3 size: 14 residues. The CDR3 DNA sequence: TGTGCCAGCAGTTCCCCCGGACTGTCGGGGACCCAGTACTTC. Protein: CASSSPGLSGTQYF.